This T cell receptor beta chain was captured in a study of blood T cell repertoires in COVID-19. Study-wide context: Some COVID-19 samples were acute and others convalescent; all came from the United States, Italy and Spain. From T cells, B-cell-depleted T cells, or PBMCs came the material, which was cDNA or gDNA.

This CDR3 comprises 15 residues. Trimming stripped 0 bases from V and 1 base from J, with 7 bases between. Germline CDR1 is SGHRS and CDR2 is YFSETQ. In the original workflow: Reference gene primers were amplified, and this amplification served to estimate nucleated cell counts. TCRdb keeps only in-frame clones here, not all; method: immunoSEQ multiplex PCR. The V and J calls and clone size come from that table; D and trimming were worked out from the DNA. The table includes about 81,000 clones, 82% detected once. This TCR was recovered from a human donor in a cohort sampled during active COVID-19. The chain has TRBV5-1 and TRBJ2-2; D not resolved. Material: peripheral blood. The CDR3 loop reads CASSLESRNTGELFF. CDR3 sequence (DNA): TGCGCCAGCAGCTTGGAATCCAGGAACACCGGGGAGCTGTTTTTT.